This TCR beta chain is drawn from a study of blood T cell repertoires in COVID-19. Study in general: The United States, Italy and Spain supplied acute and convalescent COVID-19 samples.

As processed by the authors: The authors estimated nucleated cell counts from reference gene primer amplification. Assay: immunoSEQ multiplex PCR; the TCRdb copy retains only in-frame clones and omits some. The DNA was the basis for D and trimming; V, J and clone size are from that table. Of under 200,000 clones listed, about 80% are singletons. The study assigned cohorts using participant-reported clinical history. Donors in Cohort 3 counted as recovered after two negative PCRs, clearance, or symptom resolution. The V end was cut by 2 bases, the J end by 0 bases, with 11 bases between. The CDR3 is 16 residues long. Germline V CDR1 and CDR2: SNHLY, FYNNEI.

The receptor was derived from a man aged 45-65 years who had recovered from COVID-19. Input material: PBMCs or T cells enriched from blood (not recorded which). This chain uses TRBV2 with TRBJ2-1, with a tentative D call TRBD2 (5 bases). CDR3 in DNA: TGTGCCAGCAGTGAAAGAGGGTTGGTCTCCTACAATGAGCAGTTCTTC. It is translated as CASSERGLVSYNEQFF.